These T cell receptor beta chains were read from a single sample in a study of blood T cells in healthy people across ages. Each CDR3 protein gets one entry after TCRdb re-called the 5' RACE reads with MiXCR. The sample has around 780,000 distinct CDR3 sequences, roughly 24% seen once; the top ten hold around 3%. These data were also filed under a second study, of T cells of mothers and their children.

Sample: blood. These receptors were collected from a boy aged 10-17 years in good health. Each CDR3 is given with its conserved first and last residue. The D gene is left open where the match is weak. Size is stated for part of the rows, as once, few or many counts, or as a class when the clone is expanded.

clone_size: many; d_call: .; v_call: TRBV5-1; j_call: TRBJ2-5; cdr3_nt: TGCGCCAGCAGCTTGGCGTCACCCCGAGAGACCCAGTACTTC; cdr3_aa: CASSLASPRETQYF
clone_size: few; d_call: .; v_call: TRBV5-1; j_call: TRBJ2-7; cdr3_nt: TGCGCCAGCAGCCTCTACAGGCGTCCCTACGAGCAGTACTTC; cdr3_aa: CASSLYRRPYEQYF
clone_size: .; d_call: .; v_call: TRBV5-6; j_call: TRBJ2-1; cdr3_nt: TGTGCCAGCAGCTTGTCCCGGGACCTCGGGGAGCAGTTCTTC; cdr3_aa: CASSLSRDLGEQFF
clone_size: .; d_call: .; v_call: TRBV5-1; j_call: TRBJ2-1; cdr3_nt: TGCGCCAGCAGCTTCTTGACGAGAAACCCCTCCTACAATGAGCAGTTCTTC; cdr3_aa: CASSFLTRNPSYNEQFF
clone_size: .; d_call: TRBD2; v_call: TRBV28; j_call: TRBJ2-5; cdr3_nt: TGTGCCAGCAGCCAAGCGGGGGGGGAAGAGACCCAGTACTTC; cdr3_aa: CASSQAGGEETQYF
clone_size: few; d_call: TRBD2; v_call: TRBV28; j_call: TRBJ2-3; cdr3_nt: TGTGCCAGCAGTCTCCCGGAAGCGGGGGCGTTAGATACGCAGTATTTT; cdr3_aa: CASSLPEAGALDTQYF
clone_size: .; d_call: .; v_call: TRBV12-3/TRBV12-4; j_call: TRBJ1-1; cdr3_nt: TGTGCCAGCAGTTTCCCGGGATCCACTGAAGCTTTCTTT; cdr3_aa: CASSFPGSTEAFF
clone_size: .; d_call: TRBD2; v_call: TRBV20-1; j_call: TRBJ2-5; cdr3_nt: TGCAGTGCAACGACTAGCGGGATCGGGGAGACCCAGTACTTC; cdr3_aa: CSATTSGIGETQYF
clone_size: .; d_call: .; v_call: TRBV5-1; j_call: TRBJ2-1; cdr3_nt: TGCGCCAGCAGCTCCTCAGGAGTCCATGAGCAGTTCTTC; cdr3_aa: CASSSSGVHEQFF
clone_size: few; d_call: .; v_call: TRBV29-1; j_call: TRBJ2-1; cdr3_nt: TGCAGCGTGGCTTCCTCCTACAATGAGCAGTTCTTC; cdr3_aa: CSVASSYNEQFF
clone_size: .; d_call: TRBD1; v_call: TRBV9; j_call: TRBJ2-2; cdr3_nt: TGTGCCAGCAGCGTATGGTCAGGGGGCCACTCAGAGTCCGGGGAGCTGTTTTTT; cdr3_aa: CASSVWSGGHSESGELFF
clone_size: .; d_call: .; v_call: TRBV19; j_call: TRBJ1-6; cdr3_nt: TGTGCCAGTAATAAGGACACCGGACGGTCACCCCTCCACTTT; cdr3_aa: CASNKDTGRSPLHF
clone_size: few; d_call: .; v_call: TRBV3-1; j_call: TRBJ2-7; cdr3_nt: TGTGCCAGCAGCCCGCACCCTGGCAAGCGGAGGAGCTCCTACGAGCAGTACTTC; cdr3_aa: CASSPHPGKRRSSYEQYF
clone_size: .; d_call: TRBD2; v_call: TRBV5-1; j_call: TRBJ2-5; cdr3_nt: TGCGCCACCTCCGGGGGGCCTAGCGGGGCTCAAGAGACCCAGTACTTC; cdr3_aa: CATSGGPSGAQETQYF
clone_size: .; d_call: TRBD1; v_call: TRBV5-5; j_call: TRBJ2-7; cdr3_nt: TGTGCCAGCAGCCGGACAGGGGCGGGACACGAGCAGTACTTC; cdr3_aa: CASSRTGAGHEQYF
clone_size: .; d_call: .; v_call: TRBV12-3/TRBV12-4; j_call: TRBJ2-3; cdr3_nt: TGTGCCAGCAGTCCCCTTGGCGCCGGCACAGATACGCAGTATTTT; cdr3_aa: CASSPLGAGTDTQYF
clone_size: few; d_call: .; v_call: TRBV12-3/TRBV12-4; j_call: TRBJ1-4; cdr3_nt: TGTGCCAGCGCCAGGGGTCGTGAAAAACTGTTTTTT; cdr3_aa: CASARGREKLFF
clone_size: few; d_call: .; v_call: TRBV20-1; j_call: TRBJ2-5; cdr3_nt: TGCAGTGCTACTACAGGGTCCCGAGAGACCCAGTACTTC; cdr3_aa: CSATTGSRETQYF
clone_size: .; d_call: TRBD2; v_call: TRBV12-5; j_call: TRBJ2-7; cdr3_nt: TGTGCTAGTGGACTTGGGACGGGGGGGTACGAGCAGTACTTC; cdr3_aa: CASGLGTGGYEQYF
clone_size: .; d_call: TRBD1; v_call: TRBV6-6; j_call: TRBJ1-3; cdr3_nt: TGTGCCAGCAGTTACAGACAGGGTATTAACACCATATATTTT; cdr3_aa: CASSYRQGINTIYF
clone_size: .; d_call: .; v_call: TRBV20-1; j_call: TRBJ2-5; cdr3_nt: TGCAGTGCTAGTGGGGTAGGGCAAGAGACCCAGTACTTC; cdr3_aa: CSASGVGQETQYF
clone_size: .; d_call: TRBD1; v_call: TRBV29-1; j_call: TRBJ2-7; cdr3_nt: TGCAGCGTCGTAGGGGACAGAAACCGGGTGAACTACGAGCAGTACTTC; cdr3_aa: CSVVGDRNRVNYEQYF
clone_size: .; d_call: .; v_call: TRBV20-1; j_call: TRBJ1-2; cdr3_nt: TGCAGTGCTAGAGATGCCGGGACGAACTATGGCTACACCTTC; cdr3_aa: CSARDAGTNYGYTF
clone_size: few; d_call: TRBD1; v_call: TRBV2; j_call: TRBJ2-1; cdr3_nt: TGTGCCAGCAGTTATGACAGGGTCCGGTTCTTC; cdr3_aa: CASSYDRVRFF
clone_size: .; d_call: .; v_call: TRBV4-1; j_call: TRBJ1-4; cdr3_nt: TGCGCCAGCAGCCAACCCGGCTCACTCAACGAAAAACTGTTTTTT; cdr3_aa: CASSQPGSLNEKLFF
clone_size: few; d_call: TRBD1; v_call: TRBV12-3/TRBV12-4; j_call: TRBJ1-3; cdr3_nt: TGTGCCAGCAGGATGGGACAGGGCTCTGGAAACACCATATATTTT; cdr3_aa: CASRMGQGSGNTIYF
clone_size: .; d_call: TRBD1; v_call: TRBV11-2; j_call: TRBJ2-2; cdr3_nt: TGTGCCAGCAGCGCTACCGGGACAGGGTTGACCGGGGAGCTGTTTTTT; cdr3_aa: CASSATGTGLTGELFF
clone_size: .; d_call: .; v_call: TRBV3-1; j_call: TRBJ2-1; cdr3_nt: TGTGCCAGCAGCACCCGACTTTCAGGGGCCTACAATGAGCAGTTCTTC; cdr3_aa: CASSTRLSGAYNEQFF
clone_size: .; d_call: TRBD1; v_call: TRBV7-9; j_call: TRBJ2-1; cdr3_nt: TGTGCCACCACACCGGGACAGATGGACGGTGAGCAGTTCTTC; cdr3_aa: CATTPGQMDGEQFF